This TCR beta chain was observed in a study of cytomegalovirus exposure and HLA in healthy donors. Deletions cut 1 base from V and 4 bases from J, with 10 bases between. This CDR3 region has 14 residues. Germline CDR1 SGHDT, CDR2 YYEEEE. In the PCR, 60 Vbeta and 13 Jbeta primers were used. Sequencing used immunoSEQ multiplex PCR; TCRdb keeps in-frame clones, though not all of them. The sample gives more than 85,000 clones, around 72% of which show up once; about 5.3% is in the top ten. The sequenced sample was PBMCs. This receptor was taken from a male donor in good health and CMV-seronegative. The chain uses TRBV5-6 and TRBJ2-3; no clear D. CDR3 in amino acids: CASSLMGASDTQYF. The CDR3 coding sequence is TGTGCCAGCAGCTTGATGGGCGCATCAGATACGCAGTATTTT.